Listed below are T cell receptor beta chains from one sample, sequenced in a study of blood T cell repertoires in COVID-19. Method: immunoSEQ multiplex PCR; TCRdb's copy keeps in-frame clones and lacks some. The table records about 60,000 clones, more than 75% of them present only once. Material for sequencing was peripheral blood. These TCRs come from an elderly man with acute or convalescent COVID-19. Each CDR3 is given with its conserved first and last residue. Each record gives: clone size, D gene, J gene, V gene, CDR3 DNA, CDR3 protein. A D gene is named only where the DNA matches it firmly. Size values are once, few and many counts, or a class for expanded clones, and some rows have none.

>-|TRBD2|TRBJ2-1|TRBV5-1
TGCGCCAGCAGTACCGGGACTAGCGGATCGGATGAGCAGTTCTTC
CASSTGTSGSDEQFF
>-|-|TRBJ1-1|TRBV4-1
TGCGCCAGCAGCCAATCTATCCTCCTTTACACTGAAGCTTTCTTT
CASSQSILLYTEAFF
>few|TRBD1|TRBJ1-2|TRBV3-1/TRBV3-2
TGTGCCAGCAGCCACTGGGACAGCCTCCCTGGCTACACCTTC
CASSHWDSLPGYTF
>-|-|TRBJ1-3|TRBV6-5
TGTGCCAGCAGTTACTCGGGGCAGAACTCTGGAAACACCATATATTTT
CASSYSGQNSGNTIYF
>-|-|TRBJ2-5|TRBV23-1
TGCGCCAGCAGTTCACAGGCGCAACTTCAAGAGACCCAGTACTTC
CASSSQAQLQETQYF
>once|TRBD2|TRBJ2-1|TRBV25-1
TGTGCCAGCAGTCTTACCGGGACTAGCCGGAGCTCCTACAATGAGCAGTTCTTC
CASSLTGTSRSSYNEQFF
>-|-|TRBJ2-7|TRBV7-2
TGTGCCAGCAGCTTAAGTAGGCTAGGCGAGCAGTACTTC
CASSLSRLGEQYF
>-|TRBD2|TRBJ2-3|TRBV5-1
TGCGCCAGCAGCTTGAACGTACTAGCGGGAGGGCCCTCGAGGGATACGCAGTATTTT
CASSLNVLAGGPSRDTQYF
>-|-|TRBJ2-7|TRBV2
TGTGCCAGCAGTGAGCAGGGGTATTACGAGCAGTACTTC
CASSEQGYYEQYF
>-|-|TRBJ1-1|TRBV6-5
TGTGCCAGCAGGCTGGGTTCAGCGGGCACTGAAGCTTTCTTT
CASRLGSAGTEAFF
>once|-|TRBJ2-5|TRBV24-1
TGTGCCACCAGTGATTCGGACCAAGAGACCCAGTACTTC
CATSDSDQETQYF
>-|TRBD2|TRBJ2-2|TRBV19
TGTGCCAGTAGTATTGTCGGGAGGGCCGCGGCCGGGGAGCTGTTTTTT
CASSIVGRAAAGELFF
>-|-|TRBJ2-2|TRBV19
TGTGCCAGTCGGGCGCAGGGGAAGCGGGAGCTGTTTTTT
CASRAQGKRELFF
>-|-|TRBJ1-2|TRBV5-1
TGCGCCAGCAGCTACGGGGAGCATATGAGTGGCTACACCTTC
CASSYGEHMSGYTF
>-|TRBD1|TRBJ1-1|TRBV10-1
TGCGCCAGCAGTAGGACCCGGACAGGGAACACTGAAGCTTTCTTT
CASSRTRTGNTEAFF
>-|-|TRBJ1-2|TRBV27
TGTGCCAGCGGCCTCCGGCCGACAGAAGGCTACACCTTC
CASGLRPTEGYTF
>-|TRBD2|TRBJ2-1|TRBV19
TGTGCCAGTAGTCTTCGACTAGCGGGGGGGTCTTACAATGAGCAGTTCTTC
CASSLRLAGGSYNEQFF
>-|TRBD1|TRBJ1-1|TRBV7-3
TGTGCCAGCAGCTCACAGGGGGCAGGGACTGAAGCTTTCTTT
CASSSQGAGTEAFF
>few|TRBD1|TRBJ1-1|TRBV9
TGTGCCAGCAGCGAAAGGACAGGAGGGAACACTGAAGCTTTCTTT
CASSERTGGNTEAFF
>-|-|TRBJ1-2|TRBV6-1
TGTGCCAGCAGTGAAGCTCCAGACTATGGCTACACCTTC
CASSEAPDYGYTF
>-|-|TRBJ2-1|TRBV7-8
TGTGCCAGCAGCTTAGCATCGGGGGTCCGGAGCTCCTACAATGAGCAGTTCTTC
CASSLASGVRSSYNEQFF
>-|-|TRBJ1-4|TRBV7-9
TGTGCCAGCAGCTTAGGCCAGACTAATGAAAAACTGTTTTTT
CASSLGQTNEKLFF
>-|-|TRBJ1-2|TRBV25-1
TGTGCCAGCAGTGATCGTAGCGGGACTATTTATGGCTACACCTTC
CASSDRSGTIYGYTF
>-|-|TRBJ2-7|TRBV30
TGTGCCTGGAGTGTTCAGGGGGGCTACGAGCAGTACTTC
CAWSVQGGYEQYF
>-|-|TRBJ1-4|TRBV6-5
TGTGCCAGCAGTTACTCAGGAGGGGATAATGAAAAACTGTTTTTT
CASSYSGGDNEKLFF
>-|TRBD1|TRBJ2-1|TRBV29-1
TGCAGCGTTGAAGGGACAGGGACGGATTGGGAGCAGTTCTTC
CSVEGTGTDWEQFF
>few|-|TRBJ1-1|TRBV2
TGTGCCAGCAGTGCCAGTCCAGGAGGCACTGAAGCTTTCTTT
CASSASPGGTEAFF
>-|-|TRBJ2-1|TRBV5-1
TGCGCCAGCAGCTTGGGAGGGAGTAGTACGTATGAGCAGTTCTTC
CASSLGGSSTYEQFF
>-|-|TRBJ1-5|TRBV2
TGTGCCAGCAGCCCAGACAGTATAGACAATCAGCCCCAGCATTTT
CASSPDSIDNQPQHF
>-|-|TRBJ1-5|TRBV28
TGTGCCAGCAGTTTACCGGGGTCTCAGCCCCAGCATTTT
CASSLPGSQPQHF
>-|-|TRBJ2-1|TRBV6-9
TGTGCCAGCAGTTATTTTCCTCCCGGGACATACAATGAGCAGTTCTTC
CASSYFPPGTYNEQFF
>-|TRBD2|TRBJ2-1|TRBV3-1/TRBV3-2
TGTGCCAGCAGCCCGGGACTAGCGGAAGCAGTGGGGCAGTTCTTC
CASSPGLAEAVGQFF
>-|-|TRBJ1-5|TRBV6-5
TGTGCCAGCACCATAGGGGTGGATCAGCCCCAGCATTTT
CASTIGVDQPQHF
>-|-|TRBJ2-7|TRBV2
TGTGCCAGCAGTGAAGCGGGCGTCAACTTACGGTACGAGCAGTACTTC
CASSEAGVNLRYEQYF
>-|TRBD1|TRBJ1-6|TRBV5-1
TGCGCCAGCAGCTCGACAGGGCTCCCACCCCTCCACTTT
CASSSTGLPPLHF
>-|-|TRBJ2-5|TRBV7-3
TGTGCCAGCAGCTTATACACCCAAGAGACCCAGTACTTC
CASSLYTQETQYF
>-|-|TRBJ2-1|TRBV5-4
TGTGCCAGCGCGGGACGCCCAGCGTACAATGAGCAGTTCTTC
CASAGRPAYNEQFF
>many|TRBD2|TRBJ2-5|TRBV11-2
TGTGCCAGCAGCCCCCATCGGGACCCGCGGGGGGAGACCCAGTACTTC
CASSPHRDPRGETQYF
>-|-|TRBJ1-3|TRBV2
TGTGCCAGCAGGACATTAAGCTCTGGAAACACCATATATTTT
CASRTLSSGNTIYF
>-|TRBD1|TRBJ1-1|TRBV2
TGTGCCAGCAGTACACAGGGGCGGACTGAAGCTTTCTTT
CASSTQGRTEAFF